The 26 T cell receptor beta chains given below trace back to one sample, sequenced in a study of blood T cell repertoires in COVID-19. The table came from immunoSEQ multiplex PCR; TCRdb's copy has only in-frame clones and leaves some out. The profile shows tens of thousands of clones, 70% to 80% of them singletons. Sequencing was done on a sample of peripheral blood. All receptors derive from a man between 70 and 80 years old with active or convalescent COVID-19.

The rearrangement links TRBV30 to TRBJ1-2; 7 nucleotides agree with TRBD1. The CDR3 has 14 amino acids. Looked up from germline, CDR1 is GTSNPN and CDR2 is SVGIG (reference sequence). The J segment lost 2 bases and the V segment lost 2 bases, leaving 5 bases of the junction unmatched. CDR3 residues: CAWSPLTGNYGYTF. The CDR3 region has the DNA TGTGCCTGGAGTCCCCTGACAGGGAACTATGGCTACACCTTC. The full variable domain, in which reference TRBV30 and TRBJ1-2 provide the parts outside the CDR3, is SQTIHQWPATLVQPVGSPLSLECTVEGTSNPNLYWYRQAAGRGLQLLFYSVGIGQISSEVPQNLSASRPQDRQFILSSKKLLLSDSGFYLCAWSPLTGNYGYTFGSGTRLTVV.

The rearrangement links TRBV28 to TRBJ2-5; 11 nucleotides match TRBD1. The CDR3 sequence is 14 residues long. Germline trimming cut 6 bases from V and 5 bases from J; bases unmatched to any gene: 5. Germline V gene lookup returns CDR1 MDHEN and CDR2 SYDVKM. The CDR3 DNA follows: TGTGCCAGCAGCGAGGGACAGGGGGTGGAGACCCAGTACTTC. Translating gives CASSEGQGVETQYF.

The chain is built from TRBV28 and TRBJ1-5; D not certain. With 2 bases removed from V and 8 bases from J, the gap between germline ends came to 7 bases. Looked up from germline, CDR1 is MDHEN and CDR2 is SYDVKM. The length of the CDR3 is 12 residues. CDR3 residues: CASSLPQEPQHF. The CDR3, as DNA: TGTGCCAGCAGTTTACCCCAGGAGCCCCAGCATTTT. The full variable domain, rest sourced from reference TRBV28 and TRBJ1-5, is DVKVTQSSRYLVKRTGEKVFLECVQDMDHENMFWYRQDPGLGLRLIYFSYDVKMKEKGDIPEGYSVSREKKERFSLILESASTNQTSMYLCASSLPQEPQHFGDGTRLSIL.

Only a few counts were recorded for this clone. The genes are TRBV5-1 and TRBJ2-1, with 10 bases fitting TRBD1. The CDR3 totals 15 residues. V shed 3 bases and J 5 bases; nucleotides not matched to a gene: 5. Germline V lookup: CDR1 SGHRS, CDR2 YFSETQ. The CDR3 is CASSWTGGDHNEQFF. Here the CDR3 DNA reads TGCGCCAGCAGCTGGACAGGGGGAGATCACAATGAGCAGTTCTTC.

DNA of the CDR3: TGTGCCAGCAGCCTCGGGACAGCGTTTGGAAACACCATATATTTT. It codes for CASSLGTAFGNTIYF. The rearrangement joins TRBV5-6 to TRBJ1-3, with TRBD1 matching 7 bases. The CDR3 is made up of 15 amino acids. Germline CDR1 SGHDT, CDR2 YYEEEE. Trimming cost V 4 bases and J 3 bases; bases outside gene matches: 7.

This clone was counted between two and nine times. The chain uses TRBV13 and TRBJ1-1; D unresolved. This CDR3 is built from 15 residues. The V gene's germline CDR1 is PRHDT and CDR2 FYEKMQ (reference sequence). Between the trimmed V and J ends, which lost 2 bases and 1 base, there was a span of 11 bases. CDR3 DNA sequence: TGTGCCAGCAGCTTATGGGTAGGAGGGAACACTGAAGCTTTCTTT. Residues: CASSLWVGGNTEAFF.

The rearrangement uses TRBV21-1 and TRBJ1-3; TRBD1, as called in the table, went unchecked against the DNA. TRBV21-1 represents a pseudogene. This CDR3 spans 13 amino acids. The CDR3 nucleotides read TGTGCTAAAGGGGGTGGCTCTGGAAACACCATATATTTT. It yields the protein CAKGGGSGNTIYF.

The J gene is TRBJ1-5, the V gene TRBV12-3 or TRBV12-4; D is undetermined. V was pared by 7 bases and J by 7 bases, with 14 bases between. The CDR3 spans 13 residues. In DNA, the CDR3 is TGTGCCAGCACCGCCGACCTAGCCCAGCCCCAGCATTTT. This encodes CASTADLAQPQHF.

This sequence joins TRBV7-2 and TRBJ2-1; D is ambiguous. Germline CDR1 and CDR2: SGHTA and FQGNSA. Trimming stripped 5 bases from V and 10 bases from J, with 12 bases between. CDR3 length equals 12 residues. CDR3 loop: CASSPWPGEQFF. As DNA, the CDR3 is TGTGCCAGCAGCCCGTGGCCTGGCGAGCAGTTCTTC.

The chain is built from TRBV5-1 and TRBJ1-2; tentatively, D is TRBD1 (5 bases). CDR1 and CDR2 (germline): SGHRS, YFSETQ. CDR3 length: 14 residues. Trimming pared 6 bases from V and 8 bases from J, leaving 20 bases between. The chain's CDR3 is CASNSGHGAGGYTF. The CDR3 nucleotides are TGCGCCAGCAATTCAGGACACGGGGCGGGAGGCTACACCTTC.

The V and J genes are TRBV6-1 and TRBJ1-4; 7 positions agree with TRBD1. Germline values: CDR1 MNHNS, CDR2 SASEGT. This CDR3 has 17 amino acids. The V segment lost 2 bases and the J segment 10 bases; nucleotides outside the gene matches: 16. The CDR3: CASSERLTGNRGGKLFF. The CDR3 nucleotides read TGTGCCAGCAGTGAAAGGCTGACAGGGAATCGAGGCGGAAAACTGTTTTTT.

This clone appeared a few times. The V call is TRBV30, the J call TRBJ2-1; TRBD1 matches at 7 bases. The CDR3 contains 16 residues. Germline V CDR1 and CDR2: GTSNPN, SVGIG (reference sequence). After removal of 8 bases from V and 5 bases from J, the junction contained 18 bases not matched to a gene. CDR3 region: CAARSWDRYPHNEQFF. The CDR3 coding sequence is TGTGCCGCGCGAAGCTGGGACAGATACCCCCACAATGAGCAGTTCTTC. The whole variable domain, filled in from reference TRBV30 and TRBJ2-1, reads SQTIHQWPATLVQPVGSPLSLECTVEGTSNPNLYWYRQAAGRGLQLLFYSVGIGQISSEVPQNLSASRPQDRQFILSSKKLLLSDSGFYLCAARSWDRYPHNEQFFGPGTRLTVL.

The rearrangement uses TRBV5-1 and TRBJ2-1, with TRBD2 as a possible D gene (6 bases). The CDR3 has 17 residues. From germline, CDR1 is SGHRS and CDR2 YFSETQ. V was trimmed by 2 bases and J by 9 bases, leaving 24 bases between them. CDR3 sequence: CASSLLGGAGGKGEQFF. As DNA, the CDR3 is TGCGCCAGCAGCTTACTCGGAGGGGCAGGAGGCAAAGGTGAGCAGTTCTTC. Drawing the rest from reference TRBV5-1 and TRBJ2-1, the complete variable domain is KAGVTQTPRYLIKTRGQQVTLSCSPISGHRSVSWYQQTPGQGLQFLFEYFSETQRNKGNFPGRFSGRQFSNSRSEMNVSTLELGDSALYLCASSLLGGAGGKGEQFFGPGTRLTVL.

The chain links TRBV4-1 to TRBJ1-4, with 7 bases identical to TRBD1. This CDR3 has 17 amino acids. V gave up 3 bases and J gave up 7 bases; unmatched junction bases: 14. Germline V lookup: CDR1 MGHRA, CDR2 YSYEKL. DNA for the CDR3: TGCGCCAGCAGCCAGACGGCCTCCGACAGGGTGGGTGAAAAACTGTTTTTT. It codes for CASSQTASDRVGEKLFF.

The chain couples TRBV7-2 to TRBJ2-1, with 7 bases that match TRBD2. Looked up from germline, CDR1 is SGHTA and CDR2 is FQGNSA. Trimming took 1 base from V and 10 from J; bases not matched to a gene: 7. This CDR3 spans 14 amino acids. CDR3 protein: CASSLGFGGVEQFF. Written as DNA, the CDR3 is TGTGCCAGCAGCTTAGGATTTGGGGGGGTGGAGCAGTTCTTC.

The V gene is TRBV28, the J gene TRBJ2-5, with TRBD2 matching 10 bases. Trimming cost V 5 bases and J 5 bases; bases outside gene matches: 8. Germline V gives CDR1 MDHEN, CDR2 SYDVKM. The CDR3 loop spans 15 amino acids. As DNA, the CDR3 is TGTGCCAGCAGTACTAATAGCGGGGGGTTGGAGACCCAGTACTTC. This encodes CASSTNSGGLETQYF.

The rearrangement links TRBV5-4 to TRBJ1-6; 7 bases match TRBD1. Germline V gene data show CDR1 as SGHNT and CDR2 as YYREEE (reference sequence). V shed 4 bases and J 6 bases; nucleotides not matched to a gene: 7. The CDR3 runs 15 residues. The CDR3: CASSPYRGLNSPLHF. The CDR3 coding sequence is TGTGCCAGCAGCCCCTACAGGGGCCTTAATTCACCCCTCCACTTT.

The sample holds a few counts of this clone. The chain employs TRBV30 and TRBJ1-2, with TRBD1 identical over 10 bases. V lost 8 bases, J lost 2 bases, and 8 bases stayed unmatched. The CDR3 spans 14 residues. Germline CDR1 GTSNPN, CDR2 SVGIG (reference sequence). The CDR3 sequence: CARDRGNPNYGYTF. CDR3 DNA sequence: TGTGCCCGGGACAGGGGAAATCCGAACTATGGCTACACCTTC. Full variable domain (rest looked up from reference TRBV30 and TRBJ1-2): SQTIHQWPATLVQPVGSPLSLECTVEGTSNPNLYWYRQAAGRGLQLLFYSVGIGQISSEVPQNLSASRPQDRQFILSSKKLLLSDSGFYLCARDRGNPNYGYTFGSGTRLTVV.

This chain uses TRBV6-5 with TRBJ2-1, with TRBD1 matching 10 bases. The CDR3 covers 15 residues. Losses at the gene ends were 6 bases for V and 6 bases for J; bases not matched to a gene: 8. The germline V gene encodes CDR1 MNHEY and CDR2 SVGAGI. CDR3 protein: CASSPTGGSANEQFF. The CDR3 bases are TGTGCCAGCAGCCCGACAGGGGGCTCGGCCAATGAGCAGTTCTTC.

In nucleotides, the CDR3 is TGTGCCAGCACCAGGGGGATTGGAAACACCATATATTTT. Encoded protein: CASTRGIGNTIYF. The chain recombines TRBV28 with TRBJ1-3, with TRBD1 matching over 7 bases. Germline V gives CDR1 MDHEN, CDR2 SYDVKM. The CDR3 has 13 amino acids. J gave up 3 bases and V 7 bases, and 3 bases lay outside the gene matches.

The chain recombines TRBV5-1 with TRBJ2-7; a possible D gene is TRBD1 (5 bases). Deletions cut 0 bases from V and 0 bases from J, with 13 bases between. Per germline, CDR1 SGHRS and CDR2 YFSETQ. This CDR3 region has 16 residues. CDR3 coding DNA: TGCGCCAGCAGCTTGGTTTGGGGCAGGGACTCCTACGAGCAGTACTTC. This encodes CASSLVWGRDSYEQYF.

The genes are TRBV30 and TRBJ2-1; D possibly corresponds to TRBD2 (5 bases). The length of the CDR3 is 16 residues. The V end lost 2 bases, the J end lost 2 bases, and 16 bases lay between the germline ends. The germline gives CDR1 GTSNPN, CDR2 SVGIG (reference sequence). DNA of the CDR3: TGTGCCTGGAGTTCATTCGGGGATAGCACCTACAATGAGCAGTTCTTC. It translates to CAWSSFGDSTYNEQFF.

The V and J genes are TRBV5-1 and TRBJ2-1, with 7 bases aligning to TRBD1. J gave up 9 bases and V 0 bases, and 0 bases lay outside the gene matches. In germline, CDR1 is SGHRS, CDR2 YFSETQ. The CDR3 length is 12 residues. CDR3 sequence: CASSLDRGEQFF. In DNA, the CDR3 is TGCGCCAGCAGCTTGGACAGGGGTGAGCAGTTCTTC. Looking up the rest from reference TRBV5-1 and TRBJ2-1 gives the full variable domain: KAGVTQTPRYLIKTRGQQVTLSCSPISGHRSVSWYQQTPGQGLQFLFEYFSETQRNKGNFPGRFSGRQFSNSRSEMNVSTLELGDSALYLCASSLDRGEQFFGPGTRLTVL.

The rearrangement links TRBV5-4 to TRBJ2-3; TRBD2 agrees at 8 bases. Germline V gene sequence: CDR1 SGHNT, CDR2 YYREEE (reference sequence). V lost 2 bases, J lost 5 bases, and 10 bases stayed unmatched. The length of the CDR3 is 16 residues. The CDR3 sequence is CASSFGAAGAGDTQYF. The CDR3, as DNA: TGTGCCAGCAGCTTCGGAGCAGCGGGGGCCGGAGATACGCAGTATTTT.

The V call is TRBV19, the J call TRBJ2-7; 7 bases are a match to TRBD1. The germline V gene has CDR1 LNHDA and CDR2 SQIVND (reference sequence). J gave up 6 bases and V 3 bases, and 8 bases lay outside the gene matches. There are 14 residues in the CDR3. The CDR3: CASSIGQAPSEQYF. The CDR3 DNA follows: TGTGCCAGTAGTATCGGACAGGCCCCATCCGAGCAGTACTTC.

This clone was recorded only once. This chain links TRBV5-4 with TRBJ1-6, with 10 bases aligning to TRBD1. Germline lookup yields CDR1 SGHNT and CDR2 YYREEE (reference sequence). The CDR3 is made up of 16 amino acids. J lost 10 bases, V lost 4 bases, and 11 bases had no gene match. The CDR3 spells CASSPTPDRGESPLHF. As DNA, the CDR3 is TGTGCCAGCAGCCCAACGCCGGACAGGGGGGAATCACCCCTCCACTTT. Supplemented by reference TRBV5-4 and TRBJ1-6, the full variable domain reads ETGVTQSPTHLIKTRGQQVTLRCSSQSGHNTVSWYQQALGQGPQFIFQYYREEENGRGNFPPRFSGLQFPNYSSELNVNALELDDSALYLCASSPTPDRGESPLHFGNGTRLTVT.